This note documents a single TCR beta chain sequence. This clone showed up just a few times. No cognate antigen has been identified for it. Base qualities are not provided; no much larger clone lies one nucleotide away. The time point label on this specimen signifies: baseline before oral tofacitinib. From alopecia areata patients, peripheral blood was collected along with lesional scalp punch biopsies. PBMCs were separated by density centrifugation and stained for CD3, CD4 and CD8, after which CD4+ and CD8+ T cells were sorted on a FACSAria. The library was built by means of the immunoSEQ multiplex PCR assay. RNA was extracted from all samples and reverse transcribed into cDNA, which served as template for TCR sequencing. First-strand cDNA was synthesized using SuperScript III with a 2:1 mix of oligo-dT and random hexamers. A synthetic immune receptor repertoire was used to measure amplification bias, and any remaining bias was corrected computationally. Regarding the original processing steps: Raw reads were preprocessed to remove errors, and CDR3 was defined according to IMGT conventions as the region from the conserved cysteine to phenylalanine. Clonality was computed by normalizing Shannon entropy by log2 of the number of productive unique TCRs and subtracting the result from 1. CD4 or CD8 identity of scalp clones was inferred by cross-referencing scalp TCRbeta sequences with sorted blood CD4 and CD8 repertoires. The table was pulled from immuneACCESS by TCRdb, which kept in-frame rearrangements only. Such tables lose some clones; where checked, under half of the loss comes from unresolved V genes, and the rest has no known cause. For V, J and clone size, that table is used; D and trimming come from the DNA. For this sample the table gives about 130,000 clones, of which approximately 48% were detected only once. The top ten clones comprise under 20% of the sample.

V and J are truncated by 4 bases and 7 bases respectively, leaving an intervening sequence of 13 bases. Reading from cysteine to phenylalanine, the CDR3 counts 14 amino acids. Only CDR3 DNA is held: 42 bases, read in frame from base 1. The germline V gene yields MGHRA for CDR1 and YSYEKL for CDR2. This sample stems from a study of CD8+ T cells in alopecia areata (dated by TCRdb to between 2017 and 2018). As for the study more broadly: Treated patients were enrolled in an open-label pilot trial of oral tofacitinib, 5 to 10 mg twice daily, for moderate-to-severe alopecia areata. In humans, TCRbeta sequencing was performed on scalp tissue and on sorted CD4+ and CD8+ peripheral blood T cells from healthy controls and from patients with patchy or totalis/universalis alopecia areata. Biopsies were taken from tofacitinib-treated patients at baseline and at 4 and 24 weeks of treatment, and a later scalp biopsy was taken in several of the tofacitinib-treated patients. TCRbeta CDR3 regions were amplified by immunoSEQ multiplex PCR using 35 Vbeta forward and 13 Jbeta reverse primers. Clonality in the scalp was compared among normal scalp (n=4), patchy alopecia areata scalp (n=8), and alopecia totalis/universalis scalp (n=8). Patients stayed on tofacitinib for 6 to 18 months and then had 6 months of follow-up off drug so that delayed response and recurrence could be assessed. The RNA source kit depended on sample type: the PAXgene miRNA kit for fixed scalp, the miRNeasy kit for PBMCs, and the RNeasy kit for mouse skin. To study T cell clonal expansion in alopecia areata, the researchers applied high-throughput TCRbeta sequencing to both the C3H/HeJ mouse model and human patients.

Results and caveats for the whole study, not just this receptor: Scalp TCR repertoire analysis is complicated because resident alphabeta T cells in normal human skin are also sequenced, whereas mouse skin is dominated by gammadelta T cells. TCR sequences shared between patients were less clear than in mice, possibly partly because of HLA diversity in the patient population. Compared with normal scalp, lesional scalp had higher clonality and more expanded CD8+ clones, particularly in alopecia totalis/universalis, a pattern that suggests antigenic drive.

The chain links TRBV4-1 with TRBJ1-4, and possibly TRBD1, on 5 matching bases. The sample was CD8+ T cells sorted from blood, taken at week 0. The TCR was taken from a human donor with alopecia areata. The nucleotide sequence is given as TGCGCCAGCAGCCCCGTGGGGGAAGGTGAAAAACTGTTTTTT. It translates as CASSPVGEGEKLFF.